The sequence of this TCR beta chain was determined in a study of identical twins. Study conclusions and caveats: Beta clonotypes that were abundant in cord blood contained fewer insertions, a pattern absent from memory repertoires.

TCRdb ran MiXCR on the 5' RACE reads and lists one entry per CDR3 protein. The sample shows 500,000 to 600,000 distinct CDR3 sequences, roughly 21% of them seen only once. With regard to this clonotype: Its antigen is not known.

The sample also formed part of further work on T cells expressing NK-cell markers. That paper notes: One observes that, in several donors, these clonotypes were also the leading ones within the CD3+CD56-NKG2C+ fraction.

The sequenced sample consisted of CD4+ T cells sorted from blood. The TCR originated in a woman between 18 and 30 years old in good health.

The CDR3 DNA follows: TGCGCCAGCCGCCGGGTTAGCTCCTACGAGCAGTACTTC. Residues: CASRRVSSYEQYF. The chain employs TRBV10-2 and TRBJ2-7; unclear D gene. The CDR3 consists of 13 residues. Germline values: CDR1 WSHSY, CDR2 SAAADI. V shed 8 bases and J shed 0 bases, with 11 bases lying between them.